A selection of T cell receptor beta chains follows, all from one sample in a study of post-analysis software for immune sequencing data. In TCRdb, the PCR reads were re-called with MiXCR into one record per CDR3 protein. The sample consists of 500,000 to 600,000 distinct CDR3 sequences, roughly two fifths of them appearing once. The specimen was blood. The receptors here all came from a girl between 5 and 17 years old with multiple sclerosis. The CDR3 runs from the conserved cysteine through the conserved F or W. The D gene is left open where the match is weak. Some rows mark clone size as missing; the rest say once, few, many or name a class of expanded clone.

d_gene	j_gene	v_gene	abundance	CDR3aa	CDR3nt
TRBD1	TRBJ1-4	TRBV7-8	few	CASSARDRVRSEKLFF	TGTGCCAGCAGCGCTCGGGACAGGGTCCGATCTGAAAAACTGTTTTTT
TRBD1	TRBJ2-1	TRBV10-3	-	CAISEGANNEQFF	TGTGCCATCTCCGAGGGGGCCAACAATGAGCAGTTCTTC
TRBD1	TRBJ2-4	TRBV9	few	CASSVGQGKNIQYF	TGTGCCAGCAGCGTAGGACAGGGTAAAAACATTCAGTACTTC
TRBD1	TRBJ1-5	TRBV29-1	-	CSVGSAGGPQHF	TGCAGCGTTGGGTCGGCAGGGGGGCCCCAGCATTTT
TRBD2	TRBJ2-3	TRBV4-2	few	CASSQGLARTDTQYF	TGTGCCAGCAGCCAAGGACTAGCCCGCACAGATACGCAGTATTTT
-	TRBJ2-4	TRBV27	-	CASRQVLAKNIQYF	TGTGCCAGCAGACAAGTTCTAGCCAAAAACATTCAGTACTTC
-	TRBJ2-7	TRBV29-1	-	CSVAPREKGDEQYF	TGCAGCGTCGCCCCGCGGGAGAAGGGGGACGAGCAGTACTTC
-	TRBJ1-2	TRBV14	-	CASSQDVLVTGYTF	TGTGCCAGCAGCCAAGATGTGTTGGTAACTGGCTACACCTTC
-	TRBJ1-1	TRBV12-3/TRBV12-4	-	CASREGTTEAFF	TGTGCCAGCAGAGAGGGGACCACTGAAGCTTTCTTT
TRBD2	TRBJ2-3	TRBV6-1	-	CASGTSGDSTAQYF	TGTGCCAGCGGGACTAGCGGGGATTCTACGGCGCAGTATTTT
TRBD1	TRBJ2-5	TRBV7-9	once	CASRRGPREETQYF	TGTGCCAGCAGGAGGGGGCCTAGAGAGGAGACCCAGTACTTC
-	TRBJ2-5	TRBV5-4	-	CASSRGGGRIQETQYF	TGTGCCAGCAGCCGCGGTGGAGGCCGCATTCAAGAGACCCAGTACTTC
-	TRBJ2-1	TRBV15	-	CATSREGGGNEQFF	TGTGCCACCAGCAGAGAAGGAGGCGGCAATGAGCAGTTCTTC
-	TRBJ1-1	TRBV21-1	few	CATPGGTEAFF	TGTGCCACCCCAGGGGGCACTGAAGCTTTCTTT
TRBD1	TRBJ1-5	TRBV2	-	CASRNGQGGQPQHF	TGTGCCAGCAGGAACGGACAGGGTGGCCAGCCCCAGCATTTT
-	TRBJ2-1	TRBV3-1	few	CASSRPGPNEQFF	TGTGCCAGCAGCCGACCCGGGCCCAATGAGCAGTTCTTC